The clone carrying this T cell receptor (beta chain) was counted ten times or more. Its antigen is as yet unknown. The data stem from a study of CD8 T cells in ankylosing spondylitis. A single record per CDR3 protein comes from TCRdb applying MiXCR to the 5' RACE reads. The sample has about 170,000 distinct CDR3 sequences, about a sixth seen once. CDR1 and CDR2 from the germline V gene are DFQATT and SNEGSKA (reference sequence). The CDR3 covers 11 residues. The germline V and J ends were trimmed by 6 bases and 15 bases, with 18 bases remaining between them. Study findings and constraints: Both synovial fluid and blood in reactive arthritis had previously been reported to carry some motif variants. It appeared that ankylosing spondylitis blood was characterized by a TCR beta motif of 8 or 9 highly homologous variants. Significant enrichment of disease-linked clones was reportedly seen in matched ankylosing spondylitis synovial fluid.

The chain links TRBV20-1 to TRBJ2-1; D might be TRBD1 or TRBD2, each matching 5 bases. This TCR came from a male donor with ankylosing spondylitis or in good health (not recorded which). The sequenced sample was blood, either unsorted or a sorted T cell fraction (not recorded which). Written as DNA, the CDR3 is TGCAGTGCGGTCCAAGGGGAGTCGGGGTTCTTC. It codes for CSAVQGESGFF.